These 12 T cell receptor beta chains came from one sample sequenced in a study of blood T cells in healthy people across ages. Then a second PCR, running about 6 to 12 cycles, was carried out with a sample-barcoded 5' primer and a J-beta primer mix. TCRdb analysed the 5' RACE reads with MiXCR anew, one entry per CDR3 protein. The data hold 1.4 million to 1.5 million distinct CDR3 sequences, with around 39% observed a single time. The sequenced material came from blood. These TCRs come from a woman under 30 in good health.

This chain links TRBV4-1 with TRBJ2-7; D is perhaps TRBD1 (6 bases). Germline CDR1 reads MGHRA; CDR2 reads YSYEKL. The CDR3 sequence is 13 residues long. Between the trimmed V and J ends, which lost 8 bases and 5 bases, there was a span of 16 bases. CDR3 DNA sequence: TGCGCCAGCGTCGCACAGGGTTTAAACGAGCAGTACTTC. This gives the protein CASVAQGLNEQYF.

This clonotype was counted only a few times. As DNA, the CDR3 is TGTGCCAACTCACCGGGGGTTTTCCCAGATACGCAGTATTTT. Its protein is CANSPGVFPDTQYF. The gene calls are TRBV27 and TRBJ2-3; TRBD2 might be the D (6 bases). V was clipped by 10 bases and J by 4 bases, with 18 bases between them. The CDR3 covers 14 residues. CDR1 is MNHEY, CDR2 SMNVEV, per germline (reference sequence).

This rearrangement joins TRBV7-9 to TRBJ2-7, with 11 bases lining up with TRBD2. The CDR3 consists of 15 residues. The V gene end was trimmed by 1 base and the J gene end by 5 bases; junction bases not matched to a gene: 4. Germline values: CDR1 SEHNR, CDR2 FQNEAQ (reference sequence). CDR3 bases: TGTGCCAGCAGCTTAGTGGGACTAGCGGTCCACGAGCAGTACTTC. Translating gives CASSLVGLAVHEQYF.

This chain joins TRBV7-8 and TRBJ2-4; D possibly corresponds to TRBD1 (6 bases). The J call is doubtful: the DNA matches TRBJ2-5 better. Germline values: CDR1 SGHVS, CDR2 FQNEAQ. The CDR3 consists of 15 residues. The CDR3 DNA follows: TGTGCCAGCAGATCCAAAGGGACAACCCAAGAGACCCAGTACTTC. It translates to CASRSKGTTQETQYF.

The CDR3 loop reads CASSTGQENTEAFF. The CDR3 DNA sequence: TGCGCCAGCAGCACCGGACAGGAAAACACTGAAGCTTTCTTT. The genes are TRBV5-1 and TRBJ1-1; 7 bases are shared with TRBD1. In germline, CDR1 is SGHRS, CDR2 YFSETQ. The V segment lost 4 bases and the J segment 2 bases; nucleotides outside the gene matches: 5. The CDR3 contains 14 residues. The full variable domain, its missing parts supplied by reference TRBV5-1 and TRBJ1-1, is KAGVTQTPRYLIKTRGQQVTLSCSPISGHRSVSWYQQTPGQGLQFLFEYFSETQRNKGNFPGRFSGRQFSNSRSEMNVSTLELGDSALYLCASSTGQENTEAFFGQGTRLTVV.

The chain recombines TRBV10-3 with TRBJ2-3; 7 bases agree with TRBD2. Germline lookup yields CDR1 ENHRY and CDR2 SYGVKD. The length of the CDR3 is 18 residues. Trimming removed 0 bases from V and 3 bases from J; junction bases left unmatched: 12. CDR3 nucleotide sequence: TGTGCCATCAGTGAGTCGCGGCGCCGGGGGGAGTATACAGATACGCAGTATTTT. Residues: CAISESRRRGEYTDTQYF.

Comments on this clonotype: A much larger clonotype is one base distant, so this may be a read error. This chain links TRBV7-2 with TRBJ2-7; 7 nucleotides line up with TRBD2. There are 16 residues in the CDR3. With V trimmed by 1 base and J by 1 base, 7 bases remained unmatched. Germline CDR1 is SGHTA and CDR2 is FQGNSA. The CDR3 DNA is TGTGCCAGCAGCTTAGGTGGTCGAGCGGGATCCTACGAGCAGTACTTC. Its protein product is CASSLGGRAGSYEQYF.

This clonotype showed up many times. The rearrangement links TRBV7-9 to TRBJ2-5, with D tentatively TRBD2 (5 bases). V was trimmed by 8 bases and J by 0 bases, leaving 10 bases between them. CDR3 length: 13 amino acids. CDR1 and CDR2 from the germline V gene are SEHNR and FQNEAQ (reference sequence). CDR3 residues: CASSSGNQETQYF. The CDR3 coding sequence is TGTGCCAGCTCCTCGGGGAACCAAGAGACCCAGTACTTC.

The J gene is TRBJ2-3, the V gene TRBV7-2; TRBD1 agrees at 8 bases. The J segment lost 7 bases and the V segment lost 2 bases, leaving 8 bases of the junction unmatched. Per germline, CDR1 SGHTA and CDR2 FQGNSA. The length of the CDR3 is 15 residues. DNA for the CDR3: TGTGCCAGCAGCTTACTCAGGGGGCCCCTGAATACGCAGTATTTT. Its translation: CASSLLRGPLNTQYF.

The table lists this clonotype with many counts. The chain uses TRBV5-6 and TRBJ2-7; D is uncertain. The CDR3 extends over 11 amino acids. Per germline, CDR1 SGHDT and CDR2 YYEEEE. V lost 5 bases and J 2 bases, leaving 5 bases between the germline ends. The CDR3: CASSRTYEQYF. The CDR3 DNA reads as TGTGCCAGCAGTCGCACCTACGAGCAGTACTTC.

The chain combines TRBV12-3 or TRBV12-4 with TRBJ2-7, with D possibly matching TRBD1 (7 bases). CDR3 size: 14 residues. The V and J ends lost 5 bases and 10 bases respectively, with 21 bases between them. The DNA for the CDR3 is TGTGCCAGCAGTCCCCGACAGGGAGGACCGGGCCAGTACTTC. It codes for CASSPRQGGPGQYF.

The V gene is TRBV6-5, the J gene TRBJ1-2; D remains unclear. The length of the CDR3 is 14 residues. CDR1 and CDR2 from the germline V gene are MNHEY and SVGAGI. Trimming cost V 4 bases and J 2 bases, with 11 bases left between them. The CDR3 sequence: CASSLTVSNYGYTF. CDR3 nucleotide sequence: TGTGCCAGCAGTTTAACGGTGTCGAACTATGGCTACACCTTC.